This is a list of T cell receptor beta chains from one sample in a study of blood T cells in healthy people across ages. Each CDR3 protein gets one entry after TCRdb re-called the 5' RACE reads with MiXCR. The sample carries 630,000 or so distinct CDR3 sequences, roughly 31% recorded once. Sequenced input: blood. Receptors originate from an elderly woman in good health. Both conserved end residues are part of each CDR3. Each record gives: clone size, D gene, V gene, J gene, CDR3 DNA, CDR3 protein. The D gene is left open where the match is weak. Clone sizes are given selectively: once, few, many, or a class where the clone is expanded.

clone size: many; D gene: .; V gene: TRBV4-1; J gene: TRBJ2-7; CDR3 DNA: TGCGCCAGCAGCCAAGATACCGTCTACGAGCAGTACTTC; CDR3 protein: CASSQDTVYEQYF
clone size: many; D gene: .; V gene: TRBV20-1; J gene: TRBJ1-5; CDR3 DNA: TGCAGTGCCGGAGAAGTGGGGCAGTTCAATCAGCCCCAGCATTTT; CDR3 protein: CSAGEVGQFNQPQHF
clone size: .; D gene: .; V gene: TRBV2; J gene: TRBJ1-1; CDR3 DNA: TGTGCCAGCTCGATCATCCGTGTTGGTGCTTTCTTT; CDR3 protein: CASSIIRVGAFF
clone size: many; D gene: .; V gene: TRBV3-1; J gene: TRBJ2-5; CDR3 DNA: TGTGCCAGCAGCTCTTTCCGTAGGGCCTACCAAGAGACCCAGTACTTC; CDR3 protein: CASSSFRRAYQETQYF
clone size: many; D gene: TRBD1; V gene: TRBV10-3; J gene: TRBJ1-2; CDR3 DNA: TGTGCCATCAGTGAGTTAGGGACAGGCGATGGGTATGGCTACACCTTC; CDR3 protein: CAISELGTGDGYGYTF
clone size: many; D gene: TRBD1; V gene: TRBV6-2/TRBV6-3; J gene: TRBJ2-5; CDR3 DNA: TGTGCCAGCAGTTACTCGGAGCTTCTAAGGGGGCGAGAGACCCAGTACTTC; CDR3 protein: CASSYSELLRGRETQYF
clone size: few; D gene: TRBD1; V gene: TRBV6-1; J gene: TRBJ1-1; CDR3 DNA: TGTGCCAGCAGTACAATGGACAGGGGAGGAACTGAAGCTTTCTTT; CDR3 protein: CASSTMDRGGTEAFF
clone size: few; D gene: TRBD2; V gene: TRBV20-1; J gene: TRBJ2-3; CDR3 DNA: TGCAGTGCTAGAACTAGCGGGGGGGCGGGAGATACGCAGTATTTT; CDR3 protein: CSARTSGGAGDTQYF
clone size: many; D gene: TRBD1; V gene: TRBV20-1; J gene: TRBJ1-6; CDR3 DNA: TGCAGTGCTAGAGATCTATCTCGGGACAGTATTAATTCACCCCTCCACTTT; CDR3 protein: CSARDLSRDSINSPLHF
clone size: few; D gene: TRBD1; V gene: TRBV6-5; J gene: TRBJ1-1; CDR3 DNA: TGTGCCAGCAGTTATGGACGGGGACAGGCGAACACTGAAGCTTTCTTT; CDR3 protein: CASSYGRGQANTEAFF
clone size: many; D gene: TRBD1; V gene: TRBV5-1; J gene: TRBJ2-7; CDR3 DNA: TGCGCCAGCAGCGCGACAGGGGGCCCCTACGAGCAGTACTTC; CDR3 protein: CASSATGGPYEQYF
clone size: many; D gene: .; V gene: TRBV7-3; J gene: TRBJ1-1; CDR3 DNA: TGTGCCAGCAGCTTCAGCGAGAGGACTGAAGCTTTCTTT; CDR3 protein: CASSFSERTEAFF
clone size: many; D gene: .; V gene: TRBV6-5; J gene: TRBJ1-5; CDR3 DNA: TGTGCCAGCAGGGACGGCAATCAGCCCCAGCATTTT; CDR3 protein: CASRDGNQPQHF
clone size: many; D gene: .; V gene: TRBV6-2/TRBV6-3; J gene: TRBJ1-2; CDR3 DNA: TGTGCCAGCAGTTTAACCGAGGCCTATGGCTACACCTTC; CDR3 protein: CASSLTEAYGYTF
clone size: many; D gene: .; V gene: TRBV27; J gene: TRBJ1-1; CDR3 DNA: TGTGCCAGCCGAAGATACACCATGAACACTGAAGCTTTCTTT; CDR3 protein: CASRRYTMNTEAFF
clone size: .; D gene: TRBD2; V gene: TRBV12-3/TRBV12-4; J gene: TRBJ2-5; CDR3 DNA: TGTGCCAGCAGTTTAGCGCGGGGGGCCAATGAGCAGTACTTC; CDR3 protein: CASSLARGANEQYF
clone size: many; D gene: .; V gene: TRBV30; J gene: TRBJ1-1; CDR3 DNA: TGTGCCTGGAGTGTATTAGGCATGATGAACACTGAAGCTTTCTTT; CDR3 protein: CAWSVLGMMNTEAFF
clone size: .; D gene: TRBD2; V gene: TRBV2; J gene: TRBJ2-3; CDR3 DNA: TGTGCCAGCAGTGACCCGGGGACTAGCGGGGGGGCAGGGGATACGCAGTATTTT; CDR3 protein: CASSDPGTSGGAGDTQYF
clone size: many; D gene: .; V gene: TRBV12-3/TRBV12-4; J gene: TRBJ2-1; CDR3 DNA: TGTGCCAGCAGTTTTTCCCTTTTTGCGAGAAACAATGAGCAGTTCTTC; CDR3 protein: CASSFSLFARNNEQFF
clone size: .; D gene: .; V gene: TRBV30; J gene: TRBJ1-2; CDR3 DNA: TGTGCCTGGCGAGGACCGTACGTAAACTATGGCTACACCTTC; CDR3 protein: CAWRGPYVNYGYTF
clone size: many; D gene: .; V gene: TRBV19; J gene: TRBJ2-6; CDR3 DNA: TGTGCCAGTAGTCCTCAGGGGCTCGGGGCCAACGTCCTGACTTTC; CDR3 protein: CASSPQGLGANVLTF
clone size: many; D gene: TRBD1; V gene: TRBV7-2; J gene: TRBJ2-7; CDR3 DNA: TGTGCCAGCAGAAGACAGGGCTACGAGCAGTACTTC; CDR3 protein: CASRRQGYEQYF
clone size: many; D gene: .; V gene: TRBV6-2/TRBV6-3; J gene: TRBJ1-5; CDR3 DNA: TGTGCCAGCAGTTCCCCCGGCGGGCGCAATCAGCCCCAGCATTTT; CDR3 protein: CASSSPGGRNQPQHF
clone size: .; D gene: TRBD1; V gene: TRBV5-1; J gene: TRBJ2-2; CDR3 DNA: TGCGCCAGCAGCGCCGGTCCCGGGACAGAAGGCACCGGGGAGCTGTTTTTT; CDR3 protein: CASSAGPGTEGTGELFF
clone size: many; D gene: .; V gene: TRBV15; J gene: TRBJ2-3; CDR3 DNA: TGTGCCACCTCGGAGGGGGGCGCCCCAGATACGCAGTATTTT; CDR3 protein: CATSEGGAPDTQYF
clone size: .; D gene: .; V gene: TRBV5-1; J gene: TRBJ1-1; CDR3 DNA: TGCGCCAGCAGTCAACAGGGAGCCCAAAGCACTGAAGCTTTCTTT; CDR3 protein: CASSQQGAQSTEAFF
clone size: .; D gene: .; V gene: TRBV28; J gene: TRBJ1-2; CDR3 DNA: TGTGCCAGCAGTTTAATAGGTTTCTCTGGCTACACCTTC; CDR3 protein: CASSLIGFSGYTF
clone size: many; D gene: TRBD1; V gene: TRBV20-1; J gene: TRBJ2-3; CDR3 DNA: TGCAGTGCTAGAGCTACAGGGGTAGATACGCAGTATTTT; CDR3 protein: CSARATGVDTQYF
clone size: many; D gene: TRBD1; V gene: TRBV30; J gene: TRBJ1-2; CDR3 DNA: TGTGCCTGGATAAGACAGGGGGCGGAAGGCTACACCTTC; CDR3 protein: CAWIRQGAEGYTF
clone size: .; D gene: .; V gene: TRBV7-9; J gene: TRBJ2-5; CDR3 DNA: TGTGCCAGCAGCTTGGGGCCAGGGCTTGGGGAGACCCAGTACTTC; CDR3 protein: CASSLGPGLGETQYF
clone size: few; D gene: .; V gene: TRBV5-1; J gene: TRBJ1-1; CDR3 DNA: TGCGCCAGCAGCTCGATCGGAGGTGGGGAGGGGACTGAAGCTTTCTTT; CDR3 protein: CASSSIGGGEGTEAFF
clone size: many; D gene: .; V gene: TRBV5-1; J gene: TRBJ2-6; CDR3 DNA: TGCGCCAGCAGCCCTCGGCAAGTCGCGGCCAACGTCCTGACTTTC; CDR3 protein: CASSPRQVAANVLTF
clone size: few; D gene: .; V gene: TRBV21-1; J gene: TRBJ1-1; CDR3 DNA: TGTGCCAGCAGCAACGCCTCCGGGACCGGGAACACTGAAGCTTTCTTT; CDR3 protein: CASSNASGTGNTEAFF
clone size: many; D gene: TRBD1; V gene: TRBV28; J gene: TRBJ2-7; CDR3 DNA: TGTGCCAGCAGTAACCGGGACAGATCCTACGAGCAGTACTTC; CDR3 protein: CASSNRDRSYEQYF
clone size: many; D gene: .; V gene: TRBV12-3/TRBV12-4; J gene: TRBJ2-1; CDR3 DNA: TGTGCCAGCAGGGAGACTACTTCTGGAGGAGAGCAGTTCTTC; CDR3 protein: CASRETTSGGEQFF
clone size: .; D gene: TRBD2; V gene: TRBV27; J gene: TRBJ2-2; CDR3 DNA: TGTGCCAGCAGTTCTCCCCTATGGACTAGCGGGAGGAACACCGGGGAGCTGTTTTTT; CDR3 protein: CASSSPLWTSGRNTGELFF
clone size: many; D gene: .; V gene: TRBV5-1; J gene: TRBJ2-1; CDR3 DNA: TGCGCCAGCAGCCCCGAGGGGTCAACAGGGTTCAATGAGCAGTTCTTC; CDR3 protein: CASSPEGSTGFNEQFF
clone size: many; D gene: .; V gene: TRBV15; J gene: TRBJ2-1; CDR3 DNA: TGTGCCACCAGCAACCGATATGAGCAGTTCTTC; CDR3 protein: CATSNRYEQFF
clone size: many; D gene: TRBD1; V gene: TRBV6-2/TRBV6-3; J gene: TRBJ2-7; CDR3 DNA: TGTGCCAGCAGTCCCGGGACAGGATACGAGCAGTACTTC; CDR3 protein: CASSPGTGYEQYF
clone size: many; D gene: TRBD1; V gene: TRBV27; J gene: TRBJ2-5; CDR3 DNA: TGTGCCAGCAGTCGGACTCACATGACAGGGGGGACCCAGTACTTC; CDR3 protein: CASSRTHMTGGTQYF
clone size: many; D gene: TRBD1; V gene: TRBV7-2; J gene: TRBJ2-7; CDR3 DNA: TGTGCCAGCAGCTTATCAGGGGGCGGCGAGCAGTACTTC; CDR3 protein: CASSLSGGGEQYF
clone size: many; D gene: TRBD1; V gene: TRBV20-1; J gene: TRBJ2-1; CDR3 DNA: TGCAGTGCCAGCACAGGGGGAGCTTCTAATGAGCAGTTCTTC; CDR3 protein: CSASTGGASNEQFF
clone size: many; D gene: .; V gene: TRBV20-1; J gene: TRBJ2-3; CDR3 DNA: TGCAGTGGACCCCGGGGAGATACGCAGTATTTT; CDR3 protein: CSGPRGDTQYF
clone size: .; D gene: .; V gene: TRBV7-9; J gene: TRBJ2-6; CDR3 DNA: TGTGCCAGCAGCTTAAGAGCCTCTGGGGCCAACGTCCTGACTTTC; CDR3 protein: CASSLRASGANVLTF
clone size: few; D gene: TRBD1; V gene: TRBV6-2/TRBV6-3; J gene: TRBJ1-5; CDR3 DNA: TGTGCCAGCAGCAGGGACAGGGATGATCAGCCCCAGCATTTT; CDR3 protein: CASSRDRDDQPQHF
clone size: many; D gene: TRBD2; V gene: TRBV19; J gene: TRBJ2-3; CDR3 DNA: TGTGCCAGTAGTAAAGGAGCGGGGGGCACAGATACGCAGTATTTT; CDR3 protein: CASSKGAGGTDTQYF
clone size: many; D gene: .; V gene: TRBV9; J gene: TRBJ1-1; CDR3 DNA: TGTGCCAGCAGCGCCGACTCAGCGAACACTGAAGCTTTCTTT; CDR3 protein: CASSADSANTEAFF
clone size: .; D gene: .; V gene: TRBV20-1; J gene: TRBJ1-1; CDR3 DNA: TGCAGTGCTAGTTGGCAACCCCAAACTGAAGCTTTCTTT; CDR3 protein: CSASWQPQTEAFF
clone size: .; D gene: .; V gene: TRBV6-6; J gene: TRBJ2-7; CDR3 DNA: TGTGCCAGTAGCGGAAACTCCTACGAGCAGTACTTC; CDR3 protein: CASSGNSYEQYF
clone size: .; D gene: TRBD1; V gene: TRBV6-1; J gene: TRBJ1-5; CDR3 DNA: TGTGCCAGCAGTGAAGCGAGAGGGGACAGGGGATCATATAGCAATCAGCCCCAGCATTTT; CDR3 protein: CASSEARGDRGSYSNQPQHF
clone size: .; D gene: TRBD2; V gene: TRBV7-2; J gene: TRBJ2-1; CDR3 DNA: TGTGCCAGCAGCTTAGCCCGTTGGAGCAGCGGGGGGGCCGAGCAGTTCTTC; CDR3 protein: CASSLARWSSGGAEQFF
clone size: many; D gene: .; V gene: TRBV15; J gene: TRBJ2-5; CDR3 DNA: TGTGCCACCAAAGGGGCAGGACAAGAGACCCAGTACTTC; CDR3 protein: CATKGAGQETQYF